This T cell receptor (beta chain) was retrieved from a study of blood T cell repertoires in COVID-19. Study information: PBMCs, B-cell-depleted T cells, or T cells provided the cDNA or gDNA that made up the material.

With 0 bases removed from V and 13 bases from J, the gap between germline ends came to 12 bases. There are 12 residues in the CDR3. The germline V gene has CDR1 MDHEN and CDR2 SYDVKM. As handled by the study authors: Nucleated cell counts were estimated from reference gene primer amplification. Sequencing used immunoSEQ multiplex PCR; TCRdb keeps in-frame clones, though not all of them. That table gives V, J and clone size, and the DNA gave D and trimming. This sample has roughly 350,000 clones, with around 84% found just once. Material: peripheral blood. J is TRBJ1-2 and V is TRBV28; D is unclear. The clonotype originates from a young woman with acute or convalescent COVID-19. DNA of the CDR3: TGTGCCAGCAGTTTATGGGAGGGCCCGCCCACCTTC. It encodes CASSLWEGPPTF.